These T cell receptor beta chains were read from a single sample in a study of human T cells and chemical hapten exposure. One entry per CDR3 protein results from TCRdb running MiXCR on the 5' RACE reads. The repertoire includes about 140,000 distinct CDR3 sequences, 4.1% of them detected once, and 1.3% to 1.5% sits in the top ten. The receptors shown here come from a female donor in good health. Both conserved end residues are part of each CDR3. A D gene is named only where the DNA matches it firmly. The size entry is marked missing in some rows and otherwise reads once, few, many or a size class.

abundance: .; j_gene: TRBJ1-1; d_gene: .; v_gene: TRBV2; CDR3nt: TGTGCCAGCAAGTACGCAGGTCAAAACACTGAAGCTTTCTTT; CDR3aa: CASKYAGQNTEAFF
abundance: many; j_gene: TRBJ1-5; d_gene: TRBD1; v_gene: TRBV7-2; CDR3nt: TGTGCCAGCAGCTTATATCAGGGGGCAGGCAATCAGCCCCAGCATTTT; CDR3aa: CASSLYQGAGNQPQHF
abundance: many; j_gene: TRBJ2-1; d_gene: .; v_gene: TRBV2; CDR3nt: TGTGCCAGCAGTGACCTAAGCTCCTACAATGAGCAGTTCTTC; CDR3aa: CASSDLSSYNEQFF
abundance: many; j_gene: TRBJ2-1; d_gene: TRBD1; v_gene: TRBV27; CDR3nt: TGTGCCAGCAGGACAGGGTTGGGTGTGGTTGAGCAGTTCTTC; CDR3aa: CASRTGLGVVEQFF
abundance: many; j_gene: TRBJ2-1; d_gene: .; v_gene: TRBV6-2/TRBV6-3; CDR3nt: TGTGCCAGCAGTTACCTTCTTAGTCGGCGGGGCTACAATGAGCAGTTCTTC; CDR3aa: CASSYLLSRRGYNEQFF
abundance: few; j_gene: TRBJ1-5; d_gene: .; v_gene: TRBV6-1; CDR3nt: TGTGCCAGCAGTGAAGGCAGGGTCCCCAATCAGCCCCAGCATTTT; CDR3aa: CASSEGRVPNQPQHF
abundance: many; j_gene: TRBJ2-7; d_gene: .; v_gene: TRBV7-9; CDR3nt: TGTGCCAGCAGCTTATGGGGGGGGCGAGCGGTGCACGAGCAGTACTTC; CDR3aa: CASSLWGGRAVHEQYF
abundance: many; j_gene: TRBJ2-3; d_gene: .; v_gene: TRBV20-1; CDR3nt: TGCAGTGCTAGTAGGGGGGTGCAGGCTACGCAGTATTTT; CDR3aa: CSASRGVQATQYF
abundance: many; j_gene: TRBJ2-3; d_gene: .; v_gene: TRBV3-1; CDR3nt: TGTGCCATCGCAACTAGTGGTGGCACAGATACGCAGTATTTT; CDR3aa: CAIATSGGTDTQYF
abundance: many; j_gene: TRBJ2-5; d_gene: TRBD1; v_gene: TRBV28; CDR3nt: TGTGCCAGCAGTTTGGGACAGTCTCAAGAGACCCAGTACTTC; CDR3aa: CASSLGQSQETQYF
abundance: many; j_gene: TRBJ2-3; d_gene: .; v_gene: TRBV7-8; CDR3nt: TGTGCCAGCAGCTTAACTACAGGGACAGATACGCAGTATTTT; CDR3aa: CASSLTTGTDTQYF
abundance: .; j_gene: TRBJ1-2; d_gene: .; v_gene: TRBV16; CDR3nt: TGTGCCAGCAGCCAAAAATCTGCTGATGGCTACACCTTC; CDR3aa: CASSQKSADGYTF
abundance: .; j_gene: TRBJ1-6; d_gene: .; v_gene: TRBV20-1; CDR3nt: TGCAGTGCGGGGGTCCTTGAGGATTCACCCCTCCACTTT; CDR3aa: CSAGVLEDSPLHF
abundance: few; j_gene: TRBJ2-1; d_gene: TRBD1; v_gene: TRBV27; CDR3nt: TGTGCCAGCACCCTACAGGGGGCCCACAATGAGCAGTTCTTC; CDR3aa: CASTLQGAHNEQFF
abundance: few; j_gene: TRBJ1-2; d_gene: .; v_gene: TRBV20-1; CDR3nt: TGCAGTGTTGACCGTACTTTCTATGGCTACACCTTC; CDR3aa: CSVDRTFYGYTF
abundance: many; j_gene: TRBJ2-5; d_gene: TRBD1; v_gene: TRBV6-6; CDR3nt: TGTGCCAGCAGTCCCGACAGGGTCCGCCAAGAGACCCAGTACTTC; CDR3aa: CASSPDRVRQETQYF
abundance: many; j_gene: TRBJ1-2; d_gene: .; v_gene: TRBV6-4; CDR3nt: TGTGCTTTATCAGGCAGGCAGGCTAACTATGGCTACACCTTC; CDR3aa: CALSGRQANYGYTF
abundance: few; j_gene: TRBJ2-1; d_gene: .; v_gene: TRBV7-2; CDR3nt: TGTGCCAGCACCCCTCGAGGGCTAGTCAATGAGCAGTTCTTC; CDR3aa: CASTPRGLVNEQFF
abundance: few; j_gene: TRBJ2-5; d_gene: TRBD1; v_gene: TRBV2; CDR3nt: TGTGCCAGCAGAGACCGGACAGGAGGACAAGAGACCCAGTACTTC; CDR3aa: CASRDRTGGQETQYF
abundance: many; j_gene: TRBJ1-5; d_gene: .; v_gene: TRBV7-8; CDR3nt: TGTGCCAGCAGCTTAACGGGCGTCGGAAAGGGCCACTTTAGCAATCAGCCCCAGCATTTT; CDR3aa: CASSLTGVGKGHFSNQPQHF
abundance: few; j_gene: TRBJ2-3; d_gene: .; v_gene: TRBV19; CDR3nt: TGTGCCAGTAGTATACCGGGGGTAGGTGGCACAGATACGCAGTATTTT; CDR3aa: CASSIPGVGGTDTQYF
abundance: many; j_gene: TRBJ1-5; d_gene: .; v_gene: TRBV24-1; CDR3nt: TGTGCCACCAGTGACCACCGGCGGAATCAGCCCCAGCATTTT; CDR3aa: CATSDHRRNQPQHF
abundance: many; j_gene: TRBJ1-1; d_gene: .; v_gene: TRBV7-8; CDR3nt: TGTGCCAGCAGCTTAGTGGCGGTGGCGGCAGGAATCGAGGACACTGAAGCTTTCTTT; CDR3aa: CASSLVAVAAGIEDTEAFF
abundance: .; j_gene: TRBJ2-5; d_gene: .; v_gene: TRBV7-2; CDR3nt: TGTGCCAGCAGCTTAATGCTAGAGACCCAGTACTTC; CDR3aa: CASSLMLETQYF
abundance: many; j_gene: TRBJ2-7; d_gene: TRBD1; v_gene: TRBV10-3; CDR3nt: TGTGCCATCAGCAGCGTACAGGGGTCCTACGAGCAGTACTTC; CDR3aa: CAISSVQGSYEQYF
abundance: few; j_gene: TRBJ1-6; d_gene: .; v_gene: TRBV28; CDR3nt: TGTGCCAGCAGTGAAGGGACCTATAATTCACCCCTCCACTTT; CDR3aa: CASSEGTYNSPLHF